This is a list of T cell receptor beta chains from one sample in a study of human T cells and chemical hapten exposure. TCRdb ran MiXCR on the RACE reads and lists one entry per CDR3 protein. The profile shows tens of thousands of distinct CDR3 sequences, about a tenth of them singletons. Source: whole blood, taken in connection with sensitization to the hapten diphenylcyclopropenone (DPC). These TCRs come from a woman between 35 and 50 years old with alopecia areata. Some clones in this sample may be carry-over from other donors' samples. Each CDR3 is given with its conserved first and last residue. Fields, in order: D gene, clone size, J gene, V gene, CDR3 protein, CDR3 DNA. A D gene is named only where the DNA matches it firmly. Not every row has a clone size; where given, it reads once, few, many or a size class.

D: .; size: many; J: TRBJ2-1; V: TRBV7-2; CDR3: CASSLGGANEQFF; DNA: TGTGCCAGCAGCTTGGGCGGGGCGAATGAGCAGTTCTTC
D: TRBD1; size: few; J: TRBJ2-5; V: TRBV6-5; CDR3: CASSSDRGLQTQYF; DNA: TGTGCCAGCAGTTCGGACAGGGGGCTGCAGACCCAGTACTTC
D: .; size: .; J: TRBJ1-2; V: TRBV6-2/TRBV6-3; CDR3: CASTYLVADYGYTF; DNA: TGTGCCAGCACCTACCTTGTGGCGGACTATGGCTACACCTTC
D: TRBD1; size: many; J: TRBJ2-5; V: TRBV13; CDR3: CASSPPDRGVQETQYF; DNA: TGTGCCAGCAGCCCCCCGGACAGGGGGGTCCAAGAGACCCAGTACTTC
D: .; size: many; J: TRBJ2-3; V: TRBV7-5; CDR3: CISVPEAPAGTPFTDTQYF; DNA: .
D: TRBD1; size: .; J: TRBJ2-7; V: TRBV29-1; CDR3: CSVGTGTAPYEQYF; DNA: TGCAGCGTTGGGACGGGGACAGCCCCCTACGAGCAGTACTTC
D: .; size: many; J: TRBJ1-4; V: TRBV12-3/TRBV12-4; CDR3: CASSPWGYAEKLFF; DNA: TGTGCCAGCAGTCCGTGGGGGTACGCGGAAAAACTGTTTTTT
D: .; size: .; J: TRBJ1-5; V: TRBV7-9; CDR3: CASSLRGADQPQHF; DNA: TGTGCCAGCAGCTTACGGGGGGCCGATCAGCCCCAGCATTTT
D: .; size: many; J: TRBJ2-1; V: TRBV2; CDR3: CASREGSYEQFF; DNA: TGTGCCAGCCGGGAAGGGAGCTATGAGCAGTTCTTC
D: TRBD1; size: .; J: TRBJ1-2; V: TRBV5-1; CDR3: CASRLTGTGGSGGYGYTF; DNA: TGCGCCAGCAGACTAACCGGGACAGGGGGCTCCGGCGGCTATGGCTACACCTTC
D: .; size: few; J: TRBJ1-6; V: TRBV4-3; CDR3: CASSQVVSYNSPLHF; DNA: TGCGCCAGCAGCCAAGTGGTATCCTATAATTCACCCCTCCACTTT
D: .; size: few; J: TRBJ1-2; V: TRBV7-9; CDR3: CASSPDGDTVYTF; DNA: TGTGCCAGCAGCCCCGACGGGGACACTGTATATACCTTC
D: .; size: many; J: TRBJ1-2; V: TRBV6-6; CDR3: CASRNTAYGYTF; DNA: TGTGCCAGCAGGAATACAGCTTATGGCTACACCTTC
D: .; size: few; J: TRBJ1-1; V: TRBV28; CDR3: CASSLYGGPWTEAFF; DNA: TGTGCCAGCAGTTTATACGGGGGGCCCTGGACTGAAGCTTTCTTT
D: .; size: few; J: TRBJ2-3; V: TRBV7-6; CDR3: CASSHEPDTQYF; DNA: TGTGCCAGCAGTCACGAGCCAGATACGCAGTATTTT
D: .; size: few; J: TRBJ1-4; V: TRBV7-2; CDR3: CASSLDSRGGEKLFF; DNA: TGTGCCAGCAGCTTAGACTCCAGGGGCGGAGAAAAACTGTTTTTT
D: TRBD1; size: many; J: TRBJ2-3; V: TRBV5-4; CDR3: CASSLEQGATDTQYF; DNA: TGTGCCAGCAGCTTAGAACAGGGGGCCACAGATACGCAGTATTTT
D: .; size: few; J: TRBJ1-3; V: TRBV3-1; CDR3: CAIPHGSSGNTIYF; DNA: TGTGCCATCCCACACGGAAGCTCTGGAAACACCATATATTTT
D: TRBD1; size: many; J: TRBJ2-7; V: TRBV20-1; CDR3: CSAPRTGDEQYF; DNA: TGCAGTGCTCCCCGGACAGGGGACGAGCAGTACTTC
D: .; size: many; J: TRBJ2-1; V: TRBV4-3; CDR3: CASSPIRANEQFF; DNA: TGCGCCAGCAGCCCCATAAGGGCCAATGAGCAGTTCTTC
D: .; size: few; J: TRBJ2-7; V: TRBV6-6; CDR3: CASNPKGLPYEQYF; DNA: TGTGCCAGCAACCCCAAGGGACTCCCGTACGAGCAGTACTTC
D: .; size: .; J: TRBJ1-6; V: TRBV5-1; CDR3: CASSSRPRGQWDNSPLHF; DNA: TGCGCCAGCAGTTCTAGACCCAGGGGACAATGGGATAATTCACCCCTCCACTTT
D: .; size: many; J: TRBJ2-3; V: TRBV28; CDR3: CASSQPSNPSTDTQYF; DNA: TGTGCCAGCAGCCAACCCTCCAACCCTAGCACAGATACGCAGTATTTT
D: .; size: .; J: TRBJ1-2; V: TRBV7-2; CDR3: CASSSSDVISYGYTF; DNA: TGTGCCAGCAGCTCCTCGGACGTTATCTCCTATGGCTACACCTTC
D: .; size: many; J: TRBJ1-5; V: TRBV2; CDR3: CASSARERGQPQHF; DNA: TGTGCCAGCAGTGCCCGGGAGCGCGGGCAGCCCCAGCATTTT
D: .; size: many; J: TRBJ1-1; V: TRBV9; CDR3: CASSAFRGAETEAFF; DNA: TGTGCCAGCAGCGCGTTCAGGGGAGCGGAGACTGAAGCTTTCTTT
D: .; size: many; J: TRBJ1-2; V: TRBV9; CDR3: CASSVVNSANYGYTF; DNA: TGTGCCAGCAGCGTAGTAAACAGTGCCAACTATGGCTACACCTTC
D: .; size: .; J: TRBJ1-6; V: TRBV28; CDR3: CASSPQGYSPLHF; DNA: TGTGCCAGCAGTCCACAGGGCTACTCACCCCTCCACTTT
D: .; size: .; J: TRBJ2-2; V: TRBV7-9; CDR3: CASSFNTGELFF; DNA: TGTGCCAGCAGCTTTAACACCGGGGAGCTGTTTTTT
D: TRBD1; size: .; J: TRBJ2-1; V: TRBV12-3/TRBV12-4; CDR3: CASSFRQGDEQFF; DNA: TGTGCCAGCAGTTTCCGACAGGGTGATGAGCAGTTCTTC
D: .; size: many; J: TRBJ1-3; V: TRBV9; CDR3: CASSVEGGSGNTIYF; DNA: TGTGCCAGCAGCGTAGAAGGGGGATCTGGAAACACCATATATTTT